These T cell receptor beta chains were read from a single sample in a study of blood T cell repertoires in COVID-19. Only in-frame clones appear in the TCRdb table, and some are missing; sequencing was by immunoSEQ multiplex PCR. Among hundreds of thousands of clones listed, about nine tenths were seen once. The source material was PBMCs or T cells enriched from blood (not recorded which). These receptors were obtained from a man aged 60 to 75 who had recovered from COVID-19. CDR3s include the opening cysteine and the closing phenylalanine or tryptophan. D genes are given only for firm matches. Some rows have no size entry. The others give once, few or many, or a class for an expanded clone.

size: NA; D: TRBD1; V: TRBV6-2/TRBV6-3; length: 13; J: TRBJ2-5; DNA: TGTGCCAGCAGTTACGACAGGGAAGAGACCCAGTACTTC; CDR3: CASSYDREETQYF
size: NA; D: TRBD2; V: TRBV4-3; length: 16; J: TRBJ2-7; DNA: TGCGCCAGCAGCCAAATTAGCGGGGGGGTTTTTAGGGAGCAGTACTTC; CDR3: CASSQISGGVFREQYF
size: NA; D: TRBD2; V: TRBV7-9; length: 15; J: TRBJ2-7; DNA: TGTGCCAGCAGCTTTGGGACTAGCGCTTCCTACGAGCAGTACTTC; CDR3: CASSFGTSASYEQYF
size: NA; D: TRBD2; V: TRBV5-4; length: 15; J: TRBJ2-3; DNA: TGTGCCAGCAGTTTGGCTAGCGGCTACACAGATACGCAGTATTTT; CDR3: CASSLASGYTDTQYF
size: NA; D: NA; V: TRBV15; length: 16; J: TRBJ2-1; DNA: TGTGCCACCAGCAGAGAACTAGCCCCAACTTACAATGAGCAGTTCTTC; CDR3: CATSRELAPTYNEQFF
size: NA; D: TRBD1; V: TRBV5-1; length: 13; J: TRBJ1-1; DNA: TGCGCCAGCACTGGACAGGGTTGGACTGAAGCTTTCTTT; CDR3: CASTGQGWTEAFF
size: NA; D: NA; V: TRBV6-5; length: 15; J: TRBJ1-2; DNA: TGTGCCAGCAGTATCCTTCCAGGGAATCCCTATGGCTACACCTTC; CDR3: CASSILPGNPYGYTF
size: NA; D: NA; V: TRBV20-1; length: 16; J: TRBJ2-7; DNA: TGCAGTGCTAGTCGGCAGGGGAAAGGTGGCTGGAACGAGCAGTACTTC; CDR3: CSASRQGKGGWNEQYF
size: NA; D: NA; V: TRBV29-1; length: 15; J: TRBJ2-3; DNA: TGCAGCGCACTCGGTGGCGGGGCGAGCACAGATACGCAGTATTTT; CDR3: CSALGGGASTDTQYF
size: NA; D: NA; V: TRBV15; length: 16; J: TRBJ2-1; DNA: TGTGCCACCAGCAGAGATGGACAGCGAGTTAACAATGAGCAGTTCTTC; CDR3: CATSRDGQRVNNEQFF
size: few; D: TRBD1; V: TRBV2; length: 14; J: TRBJ2-2; DNA: TGTGCCACCAAGGACAGGGTTGGGACCGGGGAGCTGTTTTTT; CDR3: CATKDRVGTGELFF
size: NA; D: TRBD1; V: TRBV11-3; length: 15; J: TRBJ2-5; DNA: TGTGCCAGCAGCAAGACAGGGGCGGGTAGGGAGACCCAGTACTTC; CDR3: CASSKTGAGRETQYF
size: NA; D: NA; V: TRBV4-3; length: 15; J: TRBJ2-1; DNA: TGCGCCAGCAGCCAAGATCAACAGGGCTTCGATGAGCAGTTCTTC; CDR3: CASSQDQQGFDEQFF
size: NA; D: TRBD1; V: TRBV27; length: 12; J: TRBJ1-2; DNA: TGTGCCAGCAGGGACAGGGGCTATGGCTACACCTTC; CDR3: CASRDRGYGYTF
size: NA; D: TRBD2; V: TRBV27; length: 16; J: TRBJ2-5; DNA: TGTGCCAGCTTTTCTACTCCCCGACTAGCGGGGCAGACCCAGTACTTC; CDR3: CASFSTPRLAGQTQYF
size: NA; D: TRBD1; V: TRBV24-1; length: 13; J: TRBJ1-5; DNA: TGTGCCACCAGTAACAGGGGGCCTCAGCCCCAGCATTTT; CDR3: CATSNRGPQPQHF
size: NA; D: NA; V: TRBV18; length: 16; J: TRBJ1-6; DNA: TGTGCCAGCTCACCCGCATCGGCAGGGCTGAATTCACCCCTCCACTTT; CDR3: CASSPASAGLNSPLHF
size: once; D: TRBD2; V: TRBV13; length: 16; J: TRBJ2-1; DNA: TGTGCCAGCAGCCTAAGCGGGGGGGCCCGGTTCAATGAGCAGTTCTTC; CDR3: CASSLSGGARFNEQFF
size: NA; D: NA; V: TRBV2; length: 12; J: TRBJ2-3; DNA: TGTGCCAGCACCGAACTAGGAGATACGCAGTATTTT; CDR3: CASTELGDTQYF
size: NA; D: TRBD2; V: TRBV5-4; length: 15; J: TRBJ2-1; DNA: TGTGCCAGCAGCTTGGGGGGAGGGCCTTACAATGAGCAGTTCTTC; CDR3: CASSLGGGPYNEQFF
size: NA; D: NA; V: TRBV4-2; length: 15; J: TRBJ2-5; DNA: TGTGCCAGCAGCCAAGAGGCTACGGGCGGAGGGACCCAGTACTTC; CDR3: CASSQEATGGGTQYF
size: NA; D: TRBD2; V: TRBV6-2/TRBV6-3; length: 17; J: TRBJ2-5; DNA: TGTGCCAGCAGTTACTCGTATGAGCGGGGGCCGCAAGAGACCCAGTACTTC; CDR3: CASSYSYERGPQETQYF
size: NA; D: NA; V: TRBV5-6; length: 15; J: TRBJ1-1; DNA: TGTGCCAGCAGCCCAACGGGGGGCCGAAACACTGAAGCTTTCTTT; CDR3: CASSPTGGRNTEAFF
size: NA; D: NA; V: TRBV27; length: 14; J: TRBJ2-7; DNA: TGTGCCAGCAGTTTGGGAGCGAAAGCCTACGAGCAGTACTTC; CDR3: CASSLGAKAYEQYF
size: NA; D: TRBD2; V: TRBV11-2; length: 18; J: TRBJ2-5; DNA: TGTGCCAGCAGCTCCACCCGCTCTCAGCGGGGGTACCAAGAGACCCAGTACTTC; CDR3: CASSSTRSQRGYQETQYF
size: NA; D: NA; V: TRBV6-5; length: 15; J: TRBJ1-2; DNA: TGTGCCAGCAGTTACTCCCCTGGACAGAACTATGGCTACACCTTC; CDR3: CASSYSPGQNYGYTF
size: once; D: NA; V: TRBV21-1; length: 18; J: TRBJ1-5; DNA: TGTGCCAGCAGCCTACAGGGGAGAAGGACAGGGGGCTGTCAGCCCCAGCATTTT; CDR3: CASSLQGRRTGGCQPQHF
size: NA; D: NA; V: TRBV5-1; length: 14; J: TRBJ2-3; DNA: TGCGCCAGCAGCTTGGAGTGGGTGGAGGATACGCAGTATTTT; CDR3: CASSLEWVEDTQYF
size: NA; D: TRBD1; V: TRBV3-1/TRBV3-2; length: 18; J: TRBJ1-2; DNA: TGTGCCAGCAGCCAAAGGGGACAGGGTACAAGGGGATACTATGGCTACACCTTC; CDR3: CASSQRGQGTRGYYGYTF
size: NA; D: TRBD1; V: TRBV6-2/TRBV6-3; length: 13; J: TRBJ1-2; DNA: TGTGCCAGCAGTCCGGACAGGGTAGGCGGCTACACCTTC; CDR3: CASSPDRVGGYTF
size: NA; D: TRBD1; V: TRBV19; length: 18; J: TRBJ1-2; DNA: TGTGCCAGTAGTGCCCAACATTCCCCCGGGACAGAACTGAGAGGCTACACCTTC; CDR3: CASSAQHSPGTELRGYTF
size: few; D: NA; V: TRBV6-5; length: 14; J: TRBJ1-6; DNA: TGTGCCAGCCTTGGACTTGCGAATTTCTCACCCCTCCACTTT; CDR3: CASLGLANFSPLHF
size: NA; D: NA; V: TRBV5-1; length: 14; J: TRBJ2-2; DNA: TGCGCCAGCAGCTTGGCCCTAGCTACCGGGGAGCTGTTTTTT; CDR3: CASSLALATGELFF
size: NA; D: NA; V: TRBV14; length: 13; J: TRBJ1-6; DNA: TGTGCCAGCAGCCAAGACGGGGTCTCACCCCTCCACTTT; CDR3: CASSQDGVSPLHF
size: NA; D: NA; V: TRBV7-8; length: 13; J: TRBJ1-1; DNA: TGTGCCAGCAGCTTAATCGGTACCACTGAAGCTTTCTTT; CDR3: CASSLIGTTEAFF